This paragraph reports one T cell receptor (beta chain). Its antigen is still unknown. The ends lost 3 bases at V and 3 bases at J; junction bases unmatched: 5. There are 15 residues in the CDR3. The germline gives CDR1 LNHDA, CDR2 SQIVND (reference sequence). This entry comes from a study of T cell responses to AZD1222 COVID-19 vaccine. Points from the study as a whole: Among the donors, most were white British and more were female, and clonal diversity was possibly underestimated. Unmutated variant regions are reportedly the target of nearly half of TCRs that are spike-specific. There were repertoire samples only from the period after the peak T cell response.

Assay: immunoSEQ multiplex PCR; the TCRdb copy retains only in-frame clones and omits some. The sample lists about 140,000 clones, approximately 93% seen once, with less than 1.5% in the top ten. Second-dose groups at about 4 or about 12 weeks were pooled. The material sequenced was peripheral blood, taken 28 days after the second AZD1222 dose. The clonotype was recovered from an adult who received the AZD1222 COVID-19 vaccine. V and J are TRBV19 and TRBJ2-3, with 8 nucleotides matching TRBD2. CDR3 in DNA: TGTGCCAGTAGTATGACGGGACTAGGGACAGATACGCAGTATTTT. Protein: CASSMTGLGTDTQYF.